This T cell receptor beta chain was identified during a study of cytomegalovirus exposure and HLA in healthy donors. Study as a whole: Inside one of the first data releases sat some 93 million unique TCRs taken from HLA-typed donors. Most donors, roughly 84% of 398 genotyped, fell in the Caucasian-associated ancestry cluster. General study findings and limits: In a later analysis, TCR beta V- and J-gene trimming was associated with a missense DCLRE1C variant.

As regards this clone: What it binds is unknown.

The V gene lost 4 bases and the J gene lost 4 bases, with 14 bases spanning the gap. In germline, CDR1 is ENHRY, CDR2 SYGVKD. This CDR3 has 15 residues. PCR primers comprised 60 Vbeta and 13 Jbeta primers. Method: immunoSEQ multiplex PCR; TCRdb's copy keeps in-frame clones and lacks some. This sample has some 76,000 clones; 78% occur once, and the top ten carry about 9.5%. The V call is TRBV10-3, the J call TRBJ1-5; TRBD1 might be the D (6 bases). The receptor comes from a woman aged 40 to 50 in good health and CMV-seropositive. The specimen sequenced was PBMCs. DNA of the CDR3: TGTGCCATCAGTGCAGGGGCTCAAGGAAATCAGCCCCAGCATTTT. Its translation is CAISAGAQGNQPQHF.